Listed below are T cell receptor beta chains from one sample, sequenced in a study of cytomegalovirus exposure and HLA in healthy donors. TCRdb's table, derived via immunoSEQ multiplex PCR, lists solely in-frame clones and lacks some. The repertoire holds under 150,000 clones, with 74% as singletons. The sample comprised PBMCs. These receptors all come from a woman between 40 and 50 years old in good health and CMV-seropositive. CDR3s include the opening cysteine and the closing phenylalanine or tryptophan. The order of the fields is J gene, D gene, V gene, clone size, CDR3 protein, CDR3 DNA. D genes are given only for firm matches. Where a row states a size, it is once, few, many or the class of an expanded clone; other rows omit it.

>TRBJ1-1|.|TRBV4-3|few
CASSPTRGVNTEAFF
TGCGCCAGCAGCCCTACCCGGGGAGTGAACACTGAAGCTTTCTTT
>TRBJ1-5|.|TRBV2|.
CASKGGNQPQHF
TGTGCCAGCAAAGGGGGTAATCAGCCCCAGCATTTT
>TRBJ2-1|.|TRBV7-7|once
CAVGSGGTVSYNEQFF
TGTGCTGTTGGGTCGGGTGGAACCGTCTCCTACAATGAGCAGTTCTTC
>TRBJ1-1|.|TRBV7-6|.
CASSSKQGLNTEAFF
TGTGCCAGCAGCTCGAAACAGGGTTTGAACACTGAAGCTTTCTTT
>TRBJ2-3|.|TRBV5-1|few
CASSPGQSWSTDTQYF
TGCGCCAGCAGCCCAGGACAGTCGTGGAGCACAGATACGCAGTATTTT
>TRBJ1-3|.|TRBV19|few
CASSIGTGKTGGNTIYF
TGTGCCAGTAGTATTGGCACGGGGAAGACAGGTGGAAACACCATATATTTT
>TRBJ1-1|TRBD1|TRBV5-1|.
CASSLVGQEAFF
TGCGCCAGCAGCTTGGTGGGACAGGAGGCTTTCTTT
>TRBJ1-2|.|TRBV11-3|.
CASSPGEGRNVANYGYTF
TGTGCCAGCAGCCCCGGGGAGGGACGGAATGTAGCTAACTATGGCTACACCTTC
>TRBJ2-7|TRBD2|TRBV28|.
CASSLLIAGGPSYEQYF
TGTGCCAGCAGTTTATTAATAGCGGGAGGGCCGTCCTACGAGCAGTACTTC
>TRBJ2-3|TRBD2|TRBV2|once
CASSETGRALTDTQYF
TGTGCCAGCAGTGAAACCGGGAGGGCCCTCACAGATACGCAGTATTTT
>TRBJ1-1|.|TRBV30|.
CAWTVLRGTEAFF
TGTGCCTGGACGGTCCTTCGGGGCACTGAAGCTTTCTTT
>TRBJ2-5|.|TRBV7-6|.
CASSPLRTQYF
TGTGCCAGCAGCCCCCTCCGGACCCAGTACTTC